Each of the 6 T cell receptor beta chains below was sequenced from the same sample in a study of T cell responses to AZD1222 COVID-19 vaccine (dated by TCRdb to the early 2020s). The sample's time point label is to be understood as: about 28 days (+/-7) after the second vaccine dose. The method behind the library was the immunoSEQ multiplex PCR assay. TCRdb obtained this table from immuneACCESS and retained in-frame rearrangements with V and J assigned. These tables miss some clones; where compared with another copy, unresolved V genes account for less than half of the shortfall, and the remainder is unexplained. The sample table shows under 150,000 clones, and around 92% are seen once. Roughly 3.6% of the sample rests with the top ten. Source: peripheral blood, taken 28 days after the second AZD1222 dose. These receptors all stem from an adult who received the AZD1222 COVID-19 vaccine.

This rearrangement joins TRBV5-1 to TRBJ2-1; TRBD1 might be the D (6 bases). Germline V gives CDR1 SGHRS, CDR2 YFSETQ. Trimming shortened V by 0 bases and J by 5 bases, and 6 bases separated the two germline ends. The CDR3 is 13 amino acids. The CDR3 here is CASSLGQDNEQFF. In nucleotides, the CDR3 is TGCGCCAGCAGCTTGGGACAGGACAATGAGCAGTTCTTC. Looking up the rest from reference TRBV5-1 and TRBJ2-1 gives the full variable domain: KAGVTQTPRYLIKTRGQQVTLSCSPISGHRSVSWYQQTPGQGLQFLFEYFSETQRNKGNFPGRFSGRQFSNSRSEMNVSTLELGDSALYLCASSLGQDNEQFFGPGTRLTVL.

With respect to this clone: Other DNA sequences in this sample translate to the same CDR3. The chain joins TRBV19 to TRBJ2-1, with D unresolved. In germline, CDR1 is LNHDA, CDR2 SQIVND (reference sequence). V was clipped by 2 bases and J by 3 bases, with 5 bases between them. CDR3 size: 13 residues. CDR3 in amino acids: CASSISGYNEQFF. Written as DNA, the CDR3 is TGTGCCAGTAGTATATCAGGCTACAATGAGCAGTTCTTC.

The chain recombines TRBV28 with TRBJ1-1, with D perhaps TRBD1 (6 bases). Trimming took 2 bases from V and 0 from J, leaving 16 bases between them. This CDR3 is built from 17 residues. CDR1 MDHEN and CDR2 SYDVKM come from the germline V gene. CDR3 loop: CASSLLPYRALNTEAFF. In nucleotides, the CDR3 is TGTGCCAGCAGTTTACTACCATACAGGGCCCTGAACACTGAAGCTTTCTTT.

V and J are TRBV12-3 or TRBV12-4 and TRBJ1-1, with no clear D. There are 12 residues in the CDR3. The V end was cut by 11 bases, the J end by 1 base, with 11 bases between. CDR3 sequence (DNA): TGTGCCTCTCTCCGGGCGAACACTGAAGCTTTCTTT. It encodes CASLRANTEAFF.

The CDR3 spells CASRPTGEGQPQHF. CDR3 in DNA: TGTGCCAGCAGACCGACAGGGGAAGGGCAGCCCCAGCATTTT. The V call is TRBV2, the J call TRBJ1-5, with TRBD1 identical over 8 bases. The CDR3 loop spans 14 amino acids. Germline V lookup: CDR1 SNHLY, CDR2 FYNNEI. Losses at the gene ends were 6 bases for V and 7 bases for J; bases not matched to a gene: 8.

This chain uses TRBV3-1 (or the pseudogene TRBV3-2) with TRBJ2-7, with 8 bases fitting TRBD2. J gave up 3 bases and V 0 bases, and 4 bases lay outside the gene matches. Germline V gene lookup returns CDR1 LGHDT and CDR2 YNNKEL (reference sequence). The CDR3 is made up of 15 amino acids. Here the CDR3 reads CASSQDATSGYEQYF. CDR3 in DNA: TGTGCCAGCAGCCAAGATGCCACTAGCGGCTACGAGCAGTACTTC.